Listed here is a single TCR beta chain. This specimen comes from a study of blood T cell repertoires in COVID-19. Study-level background: Samples taken during acute and convalescent COVID-19 were collected in the United States, Italy and Spain.

In the source study's methods: Estimation of nucleated cell counts was performed using reference gene primer amplification. Sequenced by immunoSEQ multiplex PCR; TCRdb stores in-frame clones only, minus some. V and J calls and clone size follow that table, whereas D and trimming were derived from the DNA. The table lists approximately 290,000 clones, 85% to 90% of them singletons. This CDR3 comprises 15 residues. From germline, CDR1 is SEHNR and CDR2 FQNEAQ (reference sequence). Trimming shortened V by 1 base and J by 6 bases, and 16 bases separated the two germline ends. The origin of this receptor is a woman in her twenties or thirties with COVID-19, enrolled during active disease. The J gene is TRBJ2-7, the V gene TRBV7-9, with D perhaps TRBD2 (5 bases). The sample was peripheral blood. CDR3 region: CASSLDVSPAGEQYF. In nucleotides, the CDR3 is TGTGCCAGCAGCTTAGATGTGTCACCTGCGGGCGAGCAGTACTTC.